These 32 T cell receptor beta chains came from one sample sequenced in a study of cytomegalovirus exposure and HLA in healthy donors. Some clones are missing from TCRdb's copy, which holds only in-frame ones; the method was immunoSEQ multiplex PCR. The sample carries about 120,000 clones, approximately 89% recorded once. Sequencing was performed on PBMCs. All receptors derive from a woman under 30 in good health and CMV-seronegative.

This sequence joins TRBV7-9 and TRBJ2-2; 7 nucleotides match TRBD2. Unmatched junction bases numbered 3, after V lost 3 bases and J lost 8 bases. The germline CDR1 and CDR2 sequences are SEHNR and FQNEAQ (reference sequence). The CDR3 runs to 13 residues. The CDR3 DNA reads TGTGCCAGCAGCTTCGGGGGGTCTGGGGAGCTGTTTTTT. Amino acid sequence: CASSFGGSGELFF.

This clone was found once. The chain recombines TRBV4-1 with TRBJ2-3, with 13 bases aligning to TRBD2. The CDR3 is 18 residues long. From germline, CDR1 is MGHRA and CDR2 YSYEKL. V gave up 1 base and J gave up 4 bases; unmatched junction bases: 8. The CDR3 DNA reads TGCGCCAGCAGCCAAGGGGGACTAGCGGGAAATGGGGCAGATACGCAGTATTTT. This codes for CASSQGGLAGNGADTQYF.

The chain employs TRBV30 and TRBJ2-1, with D perhaps TRBD2 (6 bases). V gave up 3 bases and J gave up 2 bases, with 8 bases separating them. The CDR3 consists of 13 residues. CDR1 is GTSNPN and CDR2 is SVGIG in the germline V gene (reference sequence). The CDR3 DNA sequence: TGTGCCTGGAGGGGCGGGACCTACAATGAGCAGTTCTTC. This gives the protein CAWRGGTYNEQFF. The full variable domain, completed using reference TRBV30 and TRBJ2-1, is SQTIHQWPATLVQPVGSPLSLECTVEGTSNPNLYWYRQAAGRGLQLLFYSVGIGQISSEVPQNLSASRPQDRQFILSSKKLLLSDSGFYLCAWRGGTYNEQFFGPGTRLTVL.

This sequence joins TRBV30 and TRBJ2-3; tentatively, D is TRBD1 (6 bases). This CDR3 region has 17 residues. Germline CDR1 is GTSNPN and CDR2 is SVGIG (reference sequence). Trimming left V 5 bases short and J 2 bases short, with 23 bases between. CDR3 nucleotide sequence: TGTGCCTGGGGGGGCTCTACCGGGGTAGAGCTCACAGATACGCAGTATTTT. It encodes CAWGGSTGVELTDTQYF.

The V and J genes are TRBV25-1 and TRBJ2-1; the D gene is possibly TRBD2 (6 bases). This CDR3 has 17 residues. CDR1 is MGHDK and CDR2 is SYGVNS in the germline V gene. The V end lost 2 bases, the J end lost 9 bases, and 23 bases lay between the germline ends. The CDR3 bases are TGTGCCAGCAGTGAAAACCCCGGGACTCCACACCACAGTGAGCAGTTCTTC. It codes for CASSENPGTPHHSEQFF.

This chain connects TRBV2 to TRBJ2-7, with 9 positions matching TRBD2. CDR1 is SNHLY, CDR2 FYNNEI, per germline. This CDR3 spans 16 amino acids. Trimming took 2 bases from V and 0 from J; bases not matched to a gene: 5. CDR3 in DNA: TGTGCCAGCAGTGAACTAGCGGGGTTACCCTCCTACGAGCAGTACGTC. Translated: CASSELAGLPSYEQYV.

The gene calls are TRBV6-4 and TRBJ1-1; D is undetermined. V was pared by 6 bases and J by 0 bases, with 11 bases between. CDR3 length: 14 amino acids. Germline V gene data show CDR1 as MRHNA and CDR2 as SNTAGT. The CDR3 sequence is CASRRHSMNTEAFF. In DNA, the CDR3 is TGTGCCAGCAGAAGACACAGTATGAACACTGAAGCTTTCTTT.

The chain employs TRBV5-1 and TRBJ1-5, with 7 nucleotides matching TRBD1. The CDR3 has 14 residues. V dropped 0 bases and J dropped 6; count of bases not matched to a gene: 3. Germline CDR1 and CDR2: SGHRS and YFSETQ. The CDR3 DNA reads TGCGCCAGCAGCTTGGGACAGGGTGGTCAGCCCCAGCATTTT. It is translated as CASSLGQGGQPQHF. Drawing the rest from reference TRBV5-1 and TRBJ1-5, the complete variable domain is KAGVTQTPRYLIKTRGQQVTLSCSPISGHRSVSWYQQTPGQGLQFLFEYFSETQRNKGNFPGRFSGRQFSNSRSEMNVSTLELGDSALYLCASSLGQGGQPQHFGDGTRLSIL.

This chain uses TRBV11-2 with TRBJ1-5; 7 bases agree with TRBD1. Germline CDR1 is SGHAT and CDR2 is FQNNGV. V lost 5 bases to trimming and J lost 5 bases; unmatched junction nucleotides: 15. This CDR3 region has 17 residues. The DNA for the CDR3 is TGTGCCAGCAGCGAATTACGGGACAGCTCTGGAGATCAGCCCCAGCATTTT. Amino acid sequence: CASSELRDSSGDQPQHF.

This chain joins TRBV28 and TRBJ2-7; D call uncertain. Trimming removed 3 bases at V and 2 bases at J, with 11 bases between. The CDR3 consists of 14 residues. From germline, CDR1 is MDHEN and CDR2 SYDVKM. CDR3 in amino acids: CASSFSSAAYEQYF. CDR3 in DNA: TGTGCCAGCAGTTTCAGTTCCGCGGCCTACGAGCAGTACTTC.

This clone has just one count. The rearrangement uses TRBV6-5 and TRBJ2-1; D gene unclear. V lost 0 bases and J 6 bases, leaving 9 bases between the germline ends. Germline lookup yields CDR1 MNHEY and CDR2 SVGAGI. There are 14 residues in the CDR3. Here the CDR3 DNA reads TGTGCCAGCAGTTACTCGGAATGGGCCAATGAGCAGTTCTTC. This codes for CASSYSEWANEQFF.

This rearrangement joins TRBV6-5 to TRBJ2-1; weak D call: TRBD1 (5 bases). V was pared by 2 bases and J by 6 bases, with 14 bases between. The length of the CDR3 is 15 residues. CDR1 and CDR2 from the germline V gene are MNHEY and SVGAGI. The CDR3 nucleotides are TGTGCCAGCAGTTACCTGTTTCAGGGCCCCAATGAGCAGTTCTTC. Protein: CASSYLFQGPNEQFF.

This chain links TRBV28 with TRBJ1-2, with 7 bases matching TRBD1. Trimming cost V 5 bases and J 4 bases; bases outside gene matches: 4. The CDR3 contains 13 residues. The germline V gene has CDR1 MDHEN and CDR2 SYDVKM. The CDR3 region is CASSPGGFYGYTF. The CDR3 DNA is TGTGCCAGCAGTCCAGGGGGGTTCTATGGCTACACCTTC.

The V gene is TRBV5-6, the J gene TRBJ2-7; D uncertain. CDR1 is SGHDT, CDR2 YYEEEE, per germline. The CDR3 extends over 17 amino acids. V lost 4 bases to trimming and J lost 3 bases, with 23 bases between them. CDR3 in amino acids: CASSPPDLGSRNYEQYF. In DNA form, the CDR3 reads TGTGCCAGCAGCCCACCCGACTTGGGTTCCCGAAACTACGAGCAGTACTTC.

The chain joins TRBV28 to TRBJ1-5, with 7 bases identical to TRBD1. After removal of 6 bases from V and 3 bases from J, the junction contained 5 bases not matched to a gene. Germline V gene data show CDR1 as MDHEN and CDR2 as SYDVKM. This CDR3 contains 14 residues. This CDR3 reads CASSQGQYNQPQHF. The CDR3 DNA reads as TGTGCCAGCAGCCAGGGACAGTACAATCAGCCCCAGCATTTT.

The chain uses TRBV5-5 and TRBJ2-1, with TRBD1 matching 10 bases. With V trimmed by 8 bases and J by 10 bases, 18 bases remained unmatched. This CDR3 is 16 amino acids long. Per germline, CDR1 SGHKS and CDR2 YYEKEE (reference sequence). CDR3 sequence reads: CASTQPFGQGVVEQFF. DNA for the CDR3: TGTGCCAGTACCCAGCCTTTCGGACAGGGGGTGGTGGAGCAGTTCTTC.

The genes are TRBV7-9 and TRBJ1-5; 9 nucleotides line up with TRBD1. This CDR3 contains 15 residues. Germline-derived CDR1 and CDR2 are SEHNR and FQNEAQ (reference sequence). The V gene end was trimmed by 4 bases and the J gene end by 4 bases; junction bases not matched to a gene: 5. CDR3 loop: CASSSGQGINQPQHF. The CDR3 region has the DNA TGTGCCAGCAGCTCGGGACAGGGAATTAATCAGCCCCAGCATTTT.

The chain recombines TRBV2 with TRBJ2-3; the match to TRBD2 covers 7 bases. Germline-derived CDR1 and CDR2 are SNHLY and FYNNEI. The CDR3 is 16 residues long. V shed 0 bases and J 2 bases; nucleotides not matched to a gene: 5. The CDR3 is CASSEAGGLYTDTQYF. Here the CDR3 DNA reads TGTGCCAGCAGTGAAGCTGGGGGACTATACACAGATACGCAGTATTTT.

The V call is TRBV27, the J call TRBJ2-5; D possibly corresponds to TRBD2 (6 bases). V dropped 3 bases and J dropped 4 bases, with 9 bases sitting between them. Germline CDR1 reads MNHEY; CDR2 reads SMNVEV (reference sequence). The CDR3 has 13 amino acids. The CDR3: CASSLWGGETQYF. The CDR3 nucleotides are TGTGCCAGCAGTTTGTGGGGAGGAGAGACCCAGTACTTC.

The chain couples TRBV30 to TRBJ1-1; 8 bases line up with TRBD1. Germline V gene sequence: CDR1 GTSNPN, CDR2 SVGIG (reference sequence). With 3 bases clipped from V and 11 bases from J, the junction kept 20 bases outside the gene matches. The CDR3 totals 16 residues. The CDR3 spells CAWRFLGSQGAVRAFF. The CDR3 DNA reads TGTGCCTGGAGATTCCTGGGGAGTCAGGGGGCAGTCCGGGCTTTCTTT.

The chain is built from TRBV15 and TRBJ1-5; D unresolved. CDR3 length: 14 amino acids. With 1 base removed from V and 2 bases from J, the gap between germline ends came to 6 bases. Germline values: CDR1 LNHNV, CDR2 YYDKDF (reference sequence). The CDR3 here is CATSRGVGNQPQHF. The DNA of the CDR3 is TGTGCCACCAGCAGAGGAGTCGGCAATCAGCCCCAGCATTTT. Supplemented by reference TRBV15 and TRBJ1-5, the full variable domain reads DAMVIQNPRYQVTQFGKPVTLSCSQTLNHNVMYWYQQKSSQAPKLLFHYYDKDFNNEADTPDNFQSRRPNTSFCFLDIRSPGLGDTAMYLCATSRGVGNQPQHFGDGTRLSIL.

This clone has just one count. This chain joins TRBV27 and TRBJ1-1, with TRBD1 as a possible D gene (6 bases). V lost 5 bases to trimming and J lost 0 bases, with 10 bases between them. The CDR3 sequence is 14 residues long. Germline CDR1 is MNHEY and CDR2 is SMNVEV (reference sequence). CDR3: CASSDTGMNTEAFF. As DNA, the CDR3 is TGTGCCAGCAGTGATACAGGGATGAACACTGAAGCTTTCTTT.

The CDR3 loop reads CASGRALLADIVQETQYF. CDR3 coding DNA: TGTGCCAGCGGAAGGGCTTTACTAGCGGACATTGTACAAGAGACCCAGTACTTC. This chain uses TRBV28 with TRBJ2-5; 8 bases are a match to TRBD2. With 8 bases clipped from V and 2 bases from J, the junction kept 19 bases outside the gene matches. Germline values: CDR1 MDHEN, CDR2 SYDVKM. This CDR3 is built from 18 residues.

The chain uses TRBV19 and TRBJ1-5; D is perhaps TRBD1 (5 bases). Trimming pared 1 base from V and 3 bases from J, leaving 10 bases between. Germline V gene sequence: CDR1 LNHDA, CDR2 SQIVND (reference sequence). The CDR3 has 15 amino acids. The CDR3 nucleotides are TGTGCCAGTAGTATAGGGGGCAGCCCCAATCAGCCCCAGCATTTT. Its translation is CASSIGGSPNQPQHF.

The chain carries TRBV6-1 and TRBJ1-2, with D tentatively TRBD1 (6 bases). This CDR3 is built from 17 residues. Trimming left V 4 bases short and J 4 bases short, with 22 bases between. Germline V gene sequence: CDR1 MNHNS, CDR2 SASEGT. The chain's CDR3 is CASSVQARGGTSYGYTF. In nucleotides, the CDR3 is TGTGCCAGCAGTGTACAAGCCCGAGGGGGAACCAGCTATGGCTACACCTTC.

The CDR3 spells CSAPRDTQYF. CDR3 sequence (DNA): TGCAGTGCTCCGAGGGATACGCAGTATTTT. V usage is TRBV20-1 and J usage is TRBJ2-3; no clear D gene. The V gene's germline CDR1 is DFQATT and CDR2 SNEGSKA (reference sequence). The CDR3 spans 10 residues. V was pared by 5 bases and J by 6 bases, with 6 bases between.

The V and J genes are TRBV7-9 and TRBJ2-5; 9 nucleotides align to TRBD1. Germline CDR1 is SEHNR and CDR2 is FQNEAQ (reference sequence). This CDR3 spans 15 amino acids. V dropped 5 bases and J dropped 5; count of bases not matched to a gene: 9. The CDR3 loop reads CASSRTGGSRETQYF. In DNA, the CDR3 is TGTGCCAGCAGCCGAACAGGGGGCTCGCGGGAGACCCAGTACTTC.

J is TRBJ2-3 and V is TRBV10-1; TRBD1 agrees at 7 bases. The CDR3 sequence is 15 residues long. With 8 bases clipped from V and 0 bases from J, the junction kept 8 bases outside the gene matches. The germline V gene encodes CDR1 WNHNN and CDR2 SYGVQD (reference sequence). The CDR3 here is CASSRTGDSTDTQYF. As DNA, the CDR3 is TGCGCCAGCTCAAGAACAGGGGACAGCACAGATACGCAGTATTTT.

The chain combines TRBV7-2 with TRBJ1-5; no clear D. Germline values: CDR1 SGHTA, CDR2 FQGNSA. The CDR3 contains 14 residues. The V gene lost 1 base and the J gene lost 3 bases, with 7 bases spanning the gap. CDR3 protein: CASSLGVNNQPQHF. The CDR3 DNA reads as TGTGCCAGCAGCTTAGGAGTAAACAATCAGCCCCAGCATTTT.

The chain employs TRBV28 and TRBJ2-7; perhaps TRBD2 as D (6 bases). The CDR3 spans 16 residues. The germline gives CDR1 MDHEN, CDR2 SYDVKM. Deletions cut 3 bases from V and 5 bases from J, with 20 bases between. Here the CDR3 reads CASSFSFSGGTDEQYF. The CDR3 nucleotides are TGTGCCAGCAGTTTTTCCTTTTCGGGCGGGACTGACGAGCAGTACTTC. Variable domain in full (rest from reference TRBV28 and TRBJ2-7): DVKVTQSSRYLVKRTGEKVFLECVQDMDHENMFWYRQDPGLGLRLIYFSYDVKMKEKGDIPEGYSVSREKKERFSLILESASTNQTSMYLCASSFSFSGGTDEQYFGPGTRLTVT.

The rearrangement joins TRBV28 to TRBJ2-2; 9 nucleotides line up with TRBD1. J was trimmed by 4 bases and V by 3 bases; bases with no gene match: 6. The CDR3 runs to 16 residues. Germline-derived CDR1 and CDR2 are MDHEN and SYDVKM. This chain's CDR3 is CASSFPDRGITGELFF. The CDR3, as DNA: TGTGCCAGCAGTTTTCCAGACAGGGGGATCACCGGGGAGCTGTTTTTT. Supplemented by reference TRBV28 and TRBJ2-2, the full variable domain reads DVKVTQSSRYLVKRTGEKVFLECVQDMDHENMFWYRQDPGLGLRLIYFSYDVKMKEKGDIPEGYSVSREKKERFSLILESASTNQTSMYLCASSFPDRGITGELFFGEGSRLTVL.

The CDR3 sequence: CASSLASGSSSYEQYF. CDR3 coding DNA: TGTGCCAGCAGCTTAGCATCTGGGAGCAGCTCCTACGAGCAGTACTTC. The rearrangement links TRBV7-6 to TRBJ2-7; D perhaps matches TRBD2 (5 bases). Between the trimmed V and J ends, which lost 0 bases and 0 bases, there was a span of 12 bases. Germline CDR1 reads SGHVS; CDR2 reads FNYEAQ. This CDR3 contains 16 residues.